Listed below are T cell receptor beta chains from one sample, sequenced in a study of T-cell memory formation after mild COVID-19. Each CDR3 protein gets one entry after TCRdb re-called the 5' RACE reads with MiXCR. The sample has hundreds of thousands of distinct CDR3 sequences, roughly 18% seen once; the top ten hold 12%. The specimen sequenced was PBMCs or a T cell subset sorted from them (not recorded which). These receptors were obtained from an adult woman who had mild COVID-19 (a few samples of this study predate the infection). Cell type and time point are not known. The CDR3 runs from the conserved cysteine through the conserved F or W. D genes are given only for firm matches. Clone size appears in some rows only: once, few, many, or a class for an expanded clone.

CASSQTGVGNQPQHF	TRBV3-1	TRBD1	NA	TRBJ1-5
CASSQEDRGAYEQYF	TRBV4-1	TRBD1	NA	TRBJ2-7
CSASTGTTNYGYTF	TRBV20-1	NA	once	TRBJ1-2
CASRSQLNSPLHF	TRBV2	NA	NA	TRBJ1-6
CASSLEEVMAPGLVGAAVEAFF	TRBV5-4	NA	many	TRBJ1-1
CSARPQLAGGGETQYF	TRBV20-1	TRBD2	few	TRBJ2-5
CASSQGGLTNEKLFF	TRBV4-3	NA	once	TRBJ1-4
CASGRGHQETQYF	TRBV7-6	TRBD1	many	TRBJ2-5
CASSTMTGTDTQYF	TRBV7-6	NA	NA	TRBJ2-3
CASSLISGPPGYTF	TRBV5-1	NA	NA	TRBJ1-2
CAGSEGGQGKETQYF	TRBV25-1	TRBD1	NA	TRBJ2-5
CASSESGGGGTEAFF	TRBV2	NA	NA	TRBJ1-1
CASSHTTGGTGELFF	TRBV4-1	TRBD1	NA	TRBJ2-2
CASSLDGHNTEAFF	TRBV5-1	NA	few	TRBJ1-1
CASSRQDF	TRBV7-9	NA	NA	TRBJ2-6
CASSQDLQGNSPLHF	TRBV3-1	NA	NA	TRBJ1-6
CASISPTGSGELFF	TRBV5-1	TRBD1	few	TRBJ2-2
CAIEVYGEQFF	TRBV10-3	NA	NA	TRBJ2-1
CASTASGRDEQFF	TRBV12-3/TRBV12-4	NA	few	TRBJ2-1
CASTLSDRGDTGELFF	TRBV6-1	TRBD1	NA	TRBJ2-2
CASSLRDRGSTEAFF	TRBV5-1	TRBD1	many	TRBJ1-1
CASSSPLGSYNEQFF	TRBV7-8	NA	many	TRBJ2-1
CASREGAAEAFF	TRBV12-3/TRBV12-4	TRBD1	NA	TRBJ1-1
CSAPKRAGVFSTDTQYF	TRBV20-1	TRBD2	NA	TRBJ2-3
CASTRQGPSSYNEQFF	TRBV5-6	TRBD1	NA	TRBJ2-1
CATSGPGTATNEKLFF	TRBV15	TRBD1	NA	TRBJ1-4
CASSHDWQETQYF	TRBV7-9	NA	NA	TRBJ2-5
CASSLAPTGRKNQPQHF	TRBV7-9	NA	NA	TRBJ1-5
CSVEDPARGNTIYF	TRBV29-1	NA	NA	TRBJ1-3
CASSKILGQEAFF	TRBV7-3	NA	NA	TRBJ1-1
CSVEVGQGARYEQYF	TRBV29-1	TRBD1	few	TRBJ2-7
CAISRAGDEQFF	TRBV10-3	NA	few	TRBJ2-1
CASSLVPGLAGGNEQFF	TRBV5-1	TRBD2	many	TRBJ2-1
CASSLRGSSGANVLTF	TRBV7-3	TRBD2	few	TRBJ2-6
CASSLGGGTTSYEQYF	TRBV5-1	NA	NA	TRBJ2-7
CSGGGVNTEAFF	TRBV29-1	NA	NA	TRBJ1-1
CAWSRDTMNTEAFF	TRBV30	NA	many	TRBJ1-1
CSVESRAHEAFF	TRBV29-1	NA	few	TRBJ1-1
CASSLAQERRDEQFF	TRBV7-9	NA	NA	TRBJ2-1
CASSQTGEARNTIYF	TRBV3-1	TRBD1	NA	TRBJ1-3
CAIRDGMNTEAFF	TRBV12-3/TRBV12-4	NA	few	TRBJ1-1
CASSPGWTGELFF	TRBV5-1	NA	NA	TRBJ2-2
CASSVTMTAEAFF	TRBV9	NA	NA	TRBJ1-1
CASSLPNYEQYF	TRBV7-8	NA	NA	TRBJ2-7
CASSYSNGYNEQFF	TRBV6-5	NA	few	TRBJ2-1
CASSLNGLEEKLFF	TRBV5-4	NA	NA	TRBJ1-4
CATSRDPTDSHPYF	TRBV15	NA	NA	TRBJ2-7
CATSRDLFSGESNQPQHF	TRBV15	NA	NA	TRBJ1-5
CSARIPGQLYEQYF	TRBV20-1	TRBD1	NA	TRBJ2-7
CASSFPGTSQKGNEQFF	TRBV12-3/TRBV12-4	TRBD2	NA	TRBJ2-1